These T cell receptor beta chains were read from a single sample in a study of shared clonotypes between healthy human individuals. Some clones are missing from TCRdb's copy, which holds only in-frame ones; the method was immunoSEQ multiplex PCR. This table has 900,000 to 1,200,000 clones, about 80% appearing once. What was sequenced was memory CD4+ T cells from PBMCs. These TCRs come from a man between 18 and 29 years old in good health. Some clones in this sample may be carry-over from other donors' samples. CDR3s include the opening cysteine and the closing phenylalanine or tryptophan. Fields, in order: J gene, D gene, clone size, V gene, CDR3 protein, CDR3 DNA. The D gene is left open where the match is weak. Clone size is shown for a subset of rows, as once, few, many or a class of expanded clone.

j_call: TRBJ2-7; d_call: .; clone_size: few; v_call: TRBV7-2; cdr3_aa: CASGIGEQYF; cdr3_nt: TGTGCCAGCGGGATTGGAGAGCAGTACTTC
j_call: TRBJ2-3; d_call: .; clone_size: .; v_call: TRBV5-1; cdr3_aa: CASSLASSMARTDTQYF; cdr3_nt: TGCGCCAGCAGCTTGGCTTCTTCGATGGCCCGCACAGATACGCAGTATTTT
j_call: TRBJ1-2; d_call: .; clone_size: .; v_call: TRBV2; cdr3_aa: CASSGLGFGSYGYTF; cdr3_nt: TGTGCCAGCAGTGGATTGGGGTTTGGGTCGTATGGCTACACCTTC
j_call: TRBJ2-1; d_call: .; clone_size: .; v_call: TRBV6-1; cdr3_aa: CASRSEPQGWNEQFF; cdr3_nt: TGTGCCAGCAGGTCAGAACCCCAGGGTTGGAATGAGCAGTTCTTC
j_call: TRBJ1-5; d_call: .; clone_size: .; v_call: TRBV19; cdr3_aa: CASSIADSGGQPQHF; cdr3_nt: TGTGCCAGTAGTATTGCGGACAGCGGCGGTCAGCCCCAGCATTTT
j_call: TRBJ2-7; d_call: TRBD1; clone_size: .; v_call: TRBV28; cdr3_aa: CASSHLQGARREQYF; cdr3_nt: TGTGCCAGCAGTCACTTACAGGGGGCTAGGCGGGAGCAGTACTTC
j_call: TRBJ1-4; d_call: TRBD1; clone_size: .; v_call: TRBV7-9; cdr3_aa: CASSSRQGETNEKLFF; cdr3_nt: TGTGCCAGCAGCTCTAGACAGGGGGAAACTAATGAAAAACTGTTTTTT
j_call: TRBJ2-5; d_call: TRBD2; clone_size: few; v_call: TRBV11-2; cdr3_aa: CASSPGSGRSETQYF; cdr3_nt: TGTGCCAGCAGCCCTGGTAGCGGGAGATCGGAGACCCAGTACTTC
j_call: TRBJ1-5; d_call: .; clone_size: .; v_call: TRBV4-3; cdr3_aa: CASSQDPGGGQPQHF; cdr3_nt: TGCGCCAGCAGCCAAGATCCGGGGGGGGGTCAGCCCCAGCATTTT
j_call: TRBJ2-3; d_call: .; clone_size: .; v_call: TRBV29-1; cdr3_aa: CSADRYTDTQYF; cdr3_nt: TGCAGCGCCGACAGATACACAGATACGCAGTATTTT
j_call: TRBJ2-7; d_call: TRBD1; clone_size: .; v_call: TRBV7-9; cdr3_aa: CASTYAGTGGYEQYF; cdr3_nt: TGTGCCAGCACATACGCCGGGACAGGGGGGTACGAGCAGTACTTC
j_call: TRBJ2-7; d_call: TRBD2; clone_size: many; v_call: TRBV2; cdr3_aa: CACRTSERSSYEQYF; cdr3_nt: TGTGCCTGCAGGACTAGCGAAAGGAGCTCCTACGAGCAGTACTTC
j_call: TRBJ1-2; d_call: .; clone_size: few; v_call: TRBV20-1; cdr3_aa: CSAGDGTF; cdr3_nt: TGCAGTGCCGGGGATGGCACCTTC
j_call: TRBJ2-7; d_call: .; clone_size: .; v_call: TRBV6-1; cdr3_aa: CASSEASEGYF; cdr3_nt: TGTGCCAGCAGTGAGGCCAGTGAGGGGTACTTC
j_call: TRBJ1-5; d_call: .; clone_size: .; v_call: TRBV28; cdr3_aa: CASSSDLTKNQPQHF; cdr3_nt: TGTGCCAGCAGTTCCGACCTGACTAAAAATCAGCCCCAGCATTTT
j_call: TRBJ1-2; d_call: .; clone_size: .; v_call: TRBV5-8; cdr3_aa: CASSRQHNYGYTF; cdr3_nt: TGTGCCAGCAGTCGACAGCATAACTATGGCTACACCTTC
j_call: TRBJ2-3; d_call: .; clone_size: .; v_call: TRBV6-6; cdr3_aa: CASSPRADTQYF; cdr3_nt: TGTGCCAGCAGTCCTCGAGCAGATACGCAGTATTTT
j_call: TRBJ2-7; d_call: TRBD2; clone_size: .; v_call: TRBV5-4; cdr3_aa: CASSLVSGRGYEQYF; cdr3_nt: TGTGCCAGCAGCTTGGTTAGCGGGAGGGGCTACGAGCAGTACTTC
j_call: TRBJ2-1; d_call: .; clone_size: .; v_call: TRBV11-2; cdr3_aa: CASSQLTGFYNEQFF; cdr3_nt: TGTGCCAGCAGCCAACTGACAGGATTCTACAATGAGCAGTTCTTC
j_call: TRBJ1-4; d_call: .; clone_size: .; v_call: TRBV6-1; cdr3_aa: CASSVSGYEKLFF; cdr3_nt: TGTGCCAGCAGTGTCTCAGGTTATGAAAAACTGTTTTTT
j_call: TRBJ1-2; d_call: .; clone_size: .; v_call: TRBV19; cdr3_aa: CASSNQGSPSRGYTF; cdr3_nt: TGTGCCAGTAGTAATCAGGGATCTCCCTCTCGAGGCTACACCTTC
j_call: TRBJ2-3; d_call: .; clone_size: .; v_call: TRBV5-1; cdr3_aa: CASSLAKSTDTQYF; cdr3_nt: TGCGCCAGCAGCTTGGCGAAGAGCACAGATACGCAGTATTTT
j_call: TRBJ2-1; d_call: .; clone_size: .; v_call: TRBV7-3; cdr3_aa: CASSYEGGYNSEQFF; cdr3_nt: TGTGCCAGCAGCTATGAGGGAGGATATAATAGTGAGCAGTTCTTC
j_call: TRBJ2-7; d_call: TRBD1; clone_size: .; v_call: TRBV28; cdr3_aa: CASSPRQGALYEQYF; cdr3_nt: TGTGCCAGCAGTCCCCGACAGGGGGCTCTCTACGAGCAGTACTTC
j_call: TRBJ2-7; d_call: .; clone_size: .; v_call: TRBV11-2; cdr3_aa: CASSLDAGEQYF; cdr3_nt: TGTGCCAGCAGCTTAGATGCCGGCGAGCAGTACTTC
j_call: TRBJ1-2; d_call: .; clone_size: .; v_call: TRBV6-5; cdr3_aa: CASTLRPGDGYTF; cdr3_nt: TGTGCCAGCACCCTCCGGCCTGGGGATGGCTACACCTTC
j_call: TRBJ2-1; d_call: TRBD2; clone_size: few; v_call: TRBV5-1; cdr3_aa: CASSSTGTRDEQFF; cdr3_nt: TGCGCCAGCAGCTCCACCGGGACTAGGGATGAGCAGTTCTTC
j_call: TRBJ1-5; d_call: .; clone_size: .; v_call: TRBV28; cdr3_aa: CASRPLRSTNQPQHF; cdr3_nt: TGTGCCAGCAGGCCCTTACGGTCTACGAATCAGCCCCAGCATTTT
j_call: TRBJ2-2; d_call: .; clone_size: .; v_call: TRBV29-1; cdr3_aa: CSVAGRRTGELFF; cdr3_nt: TGCAGCGTTGCAGGGCGGAGGACCGGGGAGCTGTTTTTT
j_call: TRBJ2-1; d_call: TRBD1; clone_size: .; v_call: TRBV9; cdr3_aa: CASSPSRGTGARNEQFF; cdr3_nt: TGTGCCAGCAGCCCCAGCCGGGGGACAGGGGCGAGGAATGAGCAGTTCTTC
j_call: TRBJ2-7; d_call: TRBD1; clone_size: .; v_call: TRBV18; cdr3_aa: CASSPVAGGYEQYF; cdr3_nt: TGTGCCAGCTCACCAGTGGCAGGGGGTTACGAGCAGTACTTC
j_call: TRBJ2-1; d_call: .; clone_size: .; v_call: TRBV30; cdr3_aa: CAWARKGVPYNEQFF; cdr3_nt: TGTGCCTGGGCACGGAAAGGGGTACCCTACAATGAGCAGTTCTTC
j_call: TRBJ2-2; d_call: .; clone_size: .; v_call: TRBV28; cdr3_aa: CASSLINLNTGELFF; cdr3_nt: TGTGCCAGCAGTCTAATAAACCTGAACACCGGGGAGCTGTTTTTT
j_call: TRBJ2-3; d_call: .; clone_size: .; v_call: TRBV9; cdr3_aa: CASTVNPGLDTQYF; cdr3_nt: TGTGCCAGCACCGTGAACCCTGGGTTGGATACGCAGTATTTT
j_call: TRBJ1-4; d_call: .; clone_size: .; v_call: TRBV4-2; cdr3_aa: CASSQGQGTNEKLFF; cdr3_nt: TGTGCCAGCAGCCAGGGCCAGGGAACTAATGAAAAACTGTTTTTT
j_call: TRBJ1-1; d_call: .; clone_size: once; v_call: TRBV18; cdr3_aa: CASSPEPPSFTEAFF; cdr3_nt: TGTGCCAGCTCACCAGAACCGCCTTCTTTCACTGAAGCTTTCTTT